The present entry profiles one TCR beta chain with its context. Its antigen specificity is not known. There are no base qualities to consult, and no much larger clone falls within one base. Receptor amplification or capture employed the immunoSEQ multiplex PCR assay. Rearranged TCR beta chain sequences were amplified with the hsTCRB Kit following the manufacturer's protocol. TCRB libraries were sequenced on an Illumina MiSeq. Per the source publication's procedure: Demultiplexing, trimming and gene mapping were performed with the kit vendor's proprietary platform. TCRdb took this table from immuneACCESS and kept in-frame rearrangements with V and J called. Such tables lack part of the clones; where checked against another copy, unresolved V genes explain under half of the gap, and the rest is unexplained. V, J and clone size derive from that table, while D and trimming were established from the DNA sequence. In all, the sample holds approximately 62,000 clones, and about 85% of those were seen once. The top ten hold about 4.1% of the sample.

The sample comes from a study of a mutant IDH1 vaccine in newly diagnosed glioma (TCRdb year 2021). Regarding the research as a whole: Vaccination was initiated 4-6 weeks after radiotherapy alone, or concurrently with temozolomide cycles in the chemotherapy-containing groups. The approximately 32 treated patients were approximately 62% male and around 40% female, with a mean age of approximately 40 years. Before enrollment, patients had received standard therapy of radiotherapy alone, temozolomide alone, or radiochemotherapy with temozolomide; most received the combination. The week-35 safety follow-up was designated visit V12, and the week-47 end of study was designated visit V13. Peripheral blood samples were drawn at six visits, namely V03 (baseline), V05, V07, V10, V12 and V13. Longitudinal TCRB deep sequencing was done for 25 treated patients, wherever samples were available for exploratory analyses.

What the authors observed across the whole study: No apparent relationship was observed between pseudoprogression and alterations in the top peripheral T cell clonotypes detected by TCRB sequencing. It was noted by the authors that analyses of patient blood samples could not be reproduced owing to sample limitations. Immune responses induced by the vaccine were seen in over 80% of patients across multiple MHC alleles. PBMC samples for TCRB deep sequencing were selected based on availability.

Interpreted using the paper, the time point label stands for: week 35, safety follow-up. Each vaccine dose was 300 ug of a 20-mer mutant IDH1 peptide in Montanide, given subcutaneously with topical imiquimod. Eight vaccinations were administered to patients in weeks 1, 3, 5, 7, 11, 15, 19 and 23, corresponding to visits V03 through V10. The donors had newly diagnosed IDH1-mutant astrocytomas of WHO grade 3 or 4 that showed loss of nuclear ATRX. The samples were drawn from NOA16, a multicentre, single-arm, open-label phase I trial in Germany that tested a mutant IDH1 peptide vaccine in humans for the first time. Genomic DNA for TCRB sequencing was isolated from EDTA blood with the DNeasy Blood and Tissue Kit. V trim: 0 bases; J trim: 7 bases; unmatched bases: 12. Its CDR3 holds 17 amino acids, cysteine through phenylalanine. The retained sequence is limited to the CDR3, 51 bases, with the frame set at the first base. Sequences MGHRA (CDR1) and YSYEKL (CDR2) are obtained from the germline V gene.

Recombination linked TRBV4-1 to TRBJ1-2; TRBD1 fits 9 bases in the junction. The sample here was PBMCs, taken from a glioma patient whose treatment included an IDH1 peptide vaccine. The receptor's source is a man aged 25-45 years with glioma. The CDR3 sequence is CASSQELQGAALGGYTF. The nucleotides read TGCGCCAGCAGCCAAGAACTACAGGGGGCTGCTCTTGGTGGCTACACCTTC.